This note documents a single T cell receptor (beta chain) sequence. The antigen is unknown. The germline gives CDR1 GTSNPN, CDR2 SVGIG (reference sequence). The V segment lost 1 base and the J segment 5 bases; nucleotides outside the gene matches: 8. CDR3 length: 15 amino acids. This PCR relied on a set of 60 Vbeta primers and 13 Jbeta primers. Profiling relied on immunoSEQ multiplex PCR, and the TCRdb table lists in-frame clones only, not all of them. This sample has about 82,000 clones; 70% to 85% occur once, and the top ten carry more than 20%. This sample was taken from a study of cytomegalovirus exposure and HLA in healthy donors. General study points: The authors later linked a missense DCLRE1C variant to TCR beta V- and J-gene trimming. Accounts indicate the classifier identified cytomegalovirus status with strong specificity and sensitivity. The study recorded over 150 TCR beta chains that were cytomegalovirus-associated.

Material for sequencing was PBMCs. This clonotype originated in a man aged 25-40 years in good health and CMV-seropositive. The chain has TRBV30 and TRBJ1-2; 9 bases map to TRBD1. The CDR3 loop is CAWSAFKDRGYGYTF. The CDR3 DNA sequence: TGTGCCTGGAGTGCGTTTAAGGACAGGGGATATGGCTACACCTTC.